The T cell receptor beta chain described here comes from a study of shared T cell receptors in the human thymus. Germline CDR1 and CDR2: SGHTA and FQGNSA. There are 16 residues in the CDR3. The J segment lost 1 base and the V segment lost 5 bases, leaving 4 bases of the junction unmatched. The table came from immunoSEQ multiplex PCR; TCRdb's copy has only in-frame clones and leaves some out. Of about 380,000 clones in the sample, around 95% were seen once. The J gene is TRBJ2-2, the V gene TRBV7-2, with 10 positions matching TRBD2. Material: thymocytes. The clonotype comes from a human donor. The CDR3 nucleotides are TGTGCCAGCAGCCTTCGGACTAGCGGGAACACCGGGGAGCTGTTTTTT. Translation: CASSLRTSGNTGELFF.